This T cell receptor (beta chain) was recovered during a study of T cells in Graves' hyperthyroidism and ophthalmopathy. General observations from the study: Ophthalmopathy onset followed model prediction by a median roughly 6.5 months.

Regions amplified from RNA transcripts were the TCR beta CDR3 regions. The HTBI primer set was used in a first-round RT-PCR of the TCR CDR3. TCRdb re-analysed the multiplex PCR reads in MiXCR, keeping a single row per CDR3 protein. The data contain around 600,000 distinct CDR3 sequences, around 16% of them singletons. V shed 4 bases and J 4 bases; nucleotides not matched to a gene: 9. CDR1 is SGHAT, CDR2 FQNNGV, per germline. The CDR3 runs to 17 residues. This clonotype was counted ten times or more. Its antigen remains unidentified. Each person with ophthalmopathy scored at least 3 on the Clinical Activity Score, reached NOSPECS grade 4 or higher, and had been ill under 3 months. Approximately 10 ml of fresh peripheral blood supplied the PBMCs.

The chain has TRBV11-2 and TRBJ2-1, with 11 positions matching TRBD2. The sequencing sample was made of blood. This clonotype originated in a woman aged 40 to 50 with Graves' ophthalmopathy. Here the CDR3 DNA reads TGTGCCAGCAGCTCCACCTTCCTAGCGGGGGGTTACAATGAGCAGTTCTTC. Protein product: CASSSTFLAGGYNEQFF.